These T cell receptor beta chains were read from a single sample in a study of blood T cells in healthy people across ages. A single record per CDR3 protein comes from TCRdb applying MiXCR to the 5' RACE reads. The repertoire consists of hundreds of thousands of distinct CDR3 sequences, with around half occurring once and the leading ten covering 30% to 40%. The sequenced sample consisted of blood. The receptor set was obtained from a woman aged 60-75 years in good health. Each CDR3 is given with its conserved first and last residue. The D gene is left open where the match is weak. Only part of the rows carry a size: once, few, many, or a class if the clone is expanded.

TRBV29-1	few	TRBJ1-2	TRBD1	CSVTSDRDGYGYTF	TGCAGCGTTACCTCGGACAGGGACGGCTATGGCTACACCTTC
TRBV6-1	-	TRBJ1-5	-	CASRLGTSDQPQHF	TGTGCCAGCAGACTCGGGACGAGTGATCAGCCCCAGCATTTT
TRBV7-2	few	TRBJ1-2	-	CASSLRDTYGYTF	TGTGCCAGCAGCTTAAGGGATACCTATGGCTACACCTTC
TRBV4-2	-	TRBJ1-1	TRBD1	CASSLTGQGEAEAFF	TGTGCCAGCAGCCTTACCGGACAGGGAGAAGCTGAAGCTTTCTTT
TRBV7-9	-	TRBJ1-6	TRBD1	CASSTPGTGLSSPLHF	TGTGCCAGCAGCACCCCCGGGACAGGGCTAAGTTCACCCCTCCACTTT
TRBV29-1	-	TRBJ2-1	-	CSVGSRGHRRSYNEQFF	TGCAGCGTTGGATCTCGCGGCCATAGGAGGAGCTACAATGAGCAGTTCTTC
TRBV2	once	TRBJ2-5	-	CASRERLQETQYF	TGTGCCAGCCGGGAGCGGCTCCAAGAGACCCAGTACTTC
TRBV3-1	-	TRBJ2-5	-	CASSQEPAERGETQYF	TGTGCCAGCAGCCAAGAGCCAGCGGAGAGGGGGGAGACCCAGTACTTC
TRBV6-2/TRBV6-3	-	TRBJ2-1	-	CASSYSISGQFNEQFF	TGTGCCAGCAGTTACTCGATTAGCGGCCAATTCAATGAGCAGTTCTTC
TRBV28	-	TRBJ2-7	-	CASSVPGPYEQYF	TGTGCCAGCAGCGTCCCCGGACCCTACGAGCAGTACTTC
TRBV18	-	TRBJ2-3	-	CASSPYNTYTDTQYF	TGTGCCAGCTCGCCCTACAACACCTACACAGATACGCAGTATTTT
TRBV20-1	few	TRBJ2-5	TRBD2	CSAREGGKQETQYF	TGCAGTGCTAGAGAGGGGGGGAAACAAGAGACCCAGTACTTC
TRBV11-2	-	TRBJ2-7	-	CASSLASERSSYEQYF	TGTGCCAGCAGCTTAGCGAGCGAGCGGAGCTCCTACGAGCAGTACTTC
TRBV20-1	-	TRBJ2-7	TRBD2	CSAPAGVDEQYF	TGCAGTGCCCCAGCGGGAGTGGACGAGCAGTACTTT
TRBV3-1	-	TRBJ2-1	-	CASSRSEVGNEQFF	TGTGCCAGCAGCCGATCGGAGGTGGGCAATGAGCAGTTCTTC
TRBV4-3	few	TRBJ2-6	TRBD1	CASSQDRTGVNVLTF	TGCGCCAGCAGCCAAGATCGAACAGGGGTAAACGTCCTGACTTTC
TRBV3-1	-	TRBJ2-1	-	CASSQRREHNEQFF	TGTGCCAGCAGCCAACGGCGGGAACACAATGAGCAGTTCTTC
TRBV6-5	-	TRBJ2-7	-	CASSFLLGPTGYNEQYF	TGTGCCAGCAGTTTCCTCTTAGGCCCTACAGGGTACAACGAGCAGTACTTC
TRBV6-2/TRBV6-3	-	TRBJ2-3	TRBD2	CASSLRAGAQYF	TGTGCCAGCAGTTTGAGAGCGGGAGCGCAGTATTTT
TRBV7-2	few	TRBJ1-1	-	CASSLDKMEAFF	TGTGCCAGCAGCTTAGACAAAATGGAAGCTTTCTTT
TRBV7-2	few	TRBJ2-5	TRBD2	CASSTAGGPYQETQYF	TGTGCCAGCAGCACCGCGGGGGGGCCATACCAAGAGACCCAGTACTTC
TRBV6-2/TRBV6-3	-	TRBJ2-1	TRBD2	CASSYLRAGGLETQFF	TGTGCCAGCAGTTACCTACGCGCGGGGGGGCTGGAGACCCAGTTCTTC
TRBV6-6	-	TRBJ2-3	-	CASSPLAGLADTQYF	TGTGCCAGCAGCCCATTGGCCGGGTTGGCAGATACGCAGTATTTT
TRBV5-6	-	TRBJ2-5	TRBD1	CASSLGQGAYETQYF	TGTGCCAGCAGCTTGGGCCAGGGGGCATATGAGACCCAGTACTTC
TRBV3-1	-	TRBJ2-1	-	CASSQSYGTQWNEQFF	TGTGCCAGCAGCCAATCATACGGGACTCAGTGGAATGAGCAGTTCTTC
TRBV29-1	-	TRBJ2-7	-	CSVGSSYGQYF	TGCAGCGTCGGCAGTTCCTACGGGCAGTACTTC
TRBV20-1	few	TRBJ2-7	-	CSAFSETSSYEQYF	TGCAGTGCTTTCAGCGAGACCTCCTCCTACGAGCAGTACTTC
TRBV24-1	-	TRBJ2-6	-	CATQGPRAGEGSGANVLTF	TGTGCCACCCAAGGCCCGCGGGCAGGGGAAGGATCTGGGGCCAACGTCCTGACTTTC
TRBV7-9	-	TRBJ2-1	TRBD1	CASSLWDRGIGEQFF	TGTGCCAGCAGCTTGTGGGACAGGGGGATCGGTGAGCAGTTCTTC
TRBV7-2	few	TRBJ2-1	TRBD2	CASSLAASGRAGSYNEQFF	TGTGCCAGCAGCTTAGCGGCTAGCGGGAGGGCCGGCTCCTACAATGAGCAGTTCTTC
TRBV7-9	-	TRBJ2-1	TRBD2	CASSLSGSGGSSYNEQFF	TGTGCCAGCAGCTTATCGGGGAGCGGGGGCAGCTCCTACAATGAGCAGTTCTTC
TRBV5-1	few	TRBJ1-1	-	CASSLGDGNTEAFF	TGCGCCAGCAGCTTGGGGGACGGTAACACTGAAGCTTTCTTT
TRBV20-1	-	TRBJ1-2	-	CSARDWGFDGYTF	TGCAGTGCTAGAGATTGGGGATTCGATGGCTACACCTTC
TRBV9	-	TRBJ1-2	-	CASSVGDPGIYGYTF	TGTGCCAGCAGCGTAGGGGACCCGGGGATCTATGGCTACACCTTC
TRBV7-2	-	TRBJ2-1	TRBD1	CASSSGGNQFF	TGTGCCAGCAGCTCAGGGGGTAATCAGTTCTTC
TRBV30	-	TRBJ2-7	-	CAWSLGRSSYEQYF	TGTGCCTGGAGCCTGGGACGGAGCTCCTACGAGCAGTACTTC
TRBV5-1	-	TRBJ1-2	-	CASSLQSYRNYGYTF	TGCGCCAGCAGTTTACAAAGCTACCGTAACTATGGCTACACCTTC
TRBV5-1	-	TRBJ2-5	-	CASTLEQETQYF	TGCGCCAGTACGTTAGAGCAAGAGACCCAGTACTTC
TRBV7-9	few	TRBJ2-3	-	CASRSNGEDTQYF	TGTGCCAGCAGATCTAACGGGGAAGATACGCAGTATTTT
TRBV15	few	TRBJ1-2	TRBD1	CATSRAETGAGGYTF	TGTGCCACCAGCAGAGCAGAGACAGGGGCAGGTGGCTACACCTTC
TRBV5-1	-	TRBJ2-3	TRBD2	CASSLGLAGGSYTDTQYF	TGCGCCAGCAGCTTGGGACTAGCGGGAGGCTCCTACACAGATACGCAGTATTTT
TRBV20-1	-	TRBJ2-1	-	CSARDARKRQINNAQFF	TGCAGTGCTAGAGATGCCCGTAAGCGCCAAATCAACAATGCGCAGTTCTTC
TRBV6-5	-	TRBJ2-2	-	CASTGRALTGELFF	TGTGCCAGCACTGGCCGGGCCCTCACCGGGGAGCTGTTTTTT
TRBV5-1	few	TRBJ2-5	TRBD2	CASSTTSGSRQETQYF	TGCGCCAGCAGCACAACTAGCGGGAGTCGACAAGAGACCCAGTACTTC
TRBV7-2	many	TRBJ2-1	TRBD2	CASSLSGSSYNEQFF	TGTGCCAGCAGCCTTAGCGGGAGCTCCTACAATGAGCAGTTCTTC
TRBV24-1	-	TRBJ2-5	TRBD2	CATSGTSGDQETQYF	TGTGCCACCAGTGGGACTAGCGGGGACCAAGAGACCCAGTACTTC
TRBV6-6	few	TRBJ2-5	TRBD2	CASSPSGSKKTQYF	TGTGCCAGCAGTCCAAGCGGGAGCAAGAAGACCCAGTACTTC
TRBV28	few	TRBJ2-4	-	CASSLPRRVGVVKNIQYF	TGTGCCAGCAGTTTACCCAGAAGGGTTGGGGTAGTCAAAAACATTCAGTACTTC
TRBV28	-	TRBJ1-2	-	CASSSGPRPNYGYTF	TGTGCCAGCAGTTCCGGGCCCCGGCCGAACTATGGCTACACCTTC
TRBV10-3	few	TRBJ2-3	TRBD2	CAISEGLAGGSDTQYF	TGTGCCATCAGTGAAGGACTAGCGGGAGGTTCAGATACGCAGTATTTT
TRBV20-1	few	TRBJ2-3	-	CSVSQGADTQYF	TGCAGTGTTTCCCAGGGAGCAGATACGCAGTATTTT
TRBV12-3/TRBV12-4	once	TRBJ2-5	-	CATRAGRLETQYF	TGTGCCACCCGAGCAGGGAGGCTAGAGACCCAGTACTTC